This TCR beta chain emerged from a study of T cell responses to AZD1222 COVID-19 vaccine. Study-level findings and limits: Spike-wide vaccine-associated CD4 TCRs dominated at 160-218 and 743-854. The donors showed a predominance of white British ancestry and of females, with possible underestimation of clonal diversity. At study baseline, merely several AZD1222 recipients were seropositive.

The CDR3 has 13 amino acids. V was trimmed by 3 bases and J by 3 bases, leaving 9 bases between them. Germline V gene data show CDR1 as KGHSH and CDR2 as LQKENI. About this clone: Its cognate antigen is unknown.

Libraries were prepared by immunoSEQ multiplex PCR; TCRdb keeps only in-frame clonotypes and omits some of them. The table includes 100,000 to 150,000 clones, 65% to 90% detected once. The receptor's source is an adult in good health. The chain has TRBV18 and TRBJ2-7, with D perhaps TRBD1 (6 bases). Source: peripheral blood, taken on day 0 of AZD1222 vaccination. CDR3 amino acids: CASSPEQGYEQYF. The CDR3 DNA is TGTGCCAGCTCACCGGAACAGGGCTACGAGCAGTACTTC.